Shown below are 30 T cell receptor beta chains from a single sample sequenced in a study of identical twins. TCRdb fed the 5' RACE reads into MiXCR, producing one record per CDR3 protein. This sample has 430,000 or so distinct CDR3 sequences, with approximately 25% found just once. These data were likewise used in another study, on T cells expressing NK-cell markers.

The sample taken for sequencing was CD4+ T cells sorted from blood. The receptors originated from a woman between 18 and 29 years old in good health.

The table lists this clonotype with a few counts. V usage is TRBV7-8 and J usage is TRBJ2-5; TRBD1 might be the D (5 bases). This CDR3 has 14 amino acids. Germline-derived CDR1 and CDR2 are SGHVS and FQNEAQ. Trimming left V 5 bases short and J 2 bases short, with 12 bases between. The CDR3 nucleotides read TGTGCCAGCAGCGCCCGACGGACACAAGAGACCCAGTACTTC. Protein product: CASSARRTQETQYF.

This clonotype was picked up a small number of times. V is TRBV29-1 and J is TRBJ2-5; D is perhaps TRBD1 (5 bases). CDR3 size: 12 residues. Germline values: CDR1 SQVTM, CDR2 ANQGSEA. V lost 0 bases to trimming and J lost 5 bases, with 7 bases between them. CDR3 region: CSVEEGVETQYF. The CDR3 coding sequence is TGCAGCGTTGAAGAAGGGGTCGAGACCCAGTACTTC.

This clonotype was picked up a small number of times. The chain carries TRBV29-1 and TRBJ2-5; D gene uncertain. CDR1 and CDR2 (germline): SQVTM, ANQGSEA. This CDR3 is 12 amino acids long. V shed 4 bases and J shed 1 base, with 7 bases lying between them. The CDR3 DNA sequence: TGCAGCGTTGGTGTAAGCCAAGAGACCCAGTACTTC. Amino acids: CSVGVSQETQYF.

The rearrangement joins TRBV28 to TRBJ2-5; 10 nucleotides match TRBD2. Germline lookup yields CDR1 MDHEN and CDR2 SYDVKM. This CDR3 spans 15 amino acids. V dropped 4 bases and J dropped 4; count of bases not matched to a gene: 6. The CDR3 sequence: CASSWASGRVETQYF. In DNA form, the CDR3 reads TGTGCCAGCAGTTGGGCTAGCGGGAGAGTAGAGACCCAGTACTTC.

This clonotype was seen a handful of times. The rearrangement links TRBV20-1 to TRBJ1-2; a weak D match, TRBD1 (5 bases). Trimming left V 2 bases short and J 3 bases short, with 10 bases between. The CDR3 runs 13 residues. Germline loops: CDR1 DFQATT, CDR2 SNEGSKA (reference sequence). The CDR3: CSARRWDHYGYTF. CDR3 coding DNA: TGCAGTGCTAGACGCTGGGACCACTATGGCTACACCTTC.

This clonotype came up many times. CDR3 protein: CASSLMREETQYF. Here the CDR3 DNA reads TGCGCCAGCAGCTTGATGAGGGAAGAGACCCAGTACTTC. The rearrangement links TRBV5-1 to TRBJ2-5; a weak D match, TRBD2 (5 bases). This CDR3 comprises 13 residues. In germline, CDR1 is SGHRS, CDR2 YFSETQ. Trimming stripped 1 base from V and 3 bases from J, with 7 bases between.

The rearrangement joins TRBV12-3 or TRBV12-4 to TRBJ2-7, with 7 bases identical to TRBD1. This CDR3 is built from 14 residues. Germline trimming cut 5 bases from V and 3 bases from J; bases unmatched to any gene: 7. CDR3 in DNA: TGTGCCAGCAGTCGGAGTCAGGGGGTCTACGAGCAGTACTTC. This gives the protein CASSRSQGVYEQYF.

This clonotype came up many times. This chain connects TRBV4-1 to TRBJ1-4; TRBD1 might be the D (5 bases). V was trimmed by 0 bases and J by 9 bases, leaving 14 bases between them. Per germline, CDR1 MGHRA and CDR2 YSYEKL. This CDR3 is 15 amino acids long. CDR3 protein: CASSQDGRGTQKLFF. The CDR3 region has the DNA TGCGCCAGCAGCCAAGACGGTCGGGGGACCCAAAAACTGTTTTTT.

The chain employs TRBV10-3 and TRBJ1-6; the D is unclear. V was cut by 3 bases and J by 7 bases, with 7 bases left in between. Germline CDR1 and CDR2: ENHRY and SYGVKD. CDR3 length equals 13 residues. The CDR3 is CAISESGNSPLHF. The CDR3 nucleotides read TGTGCCATCAGTGAAAGCGGAAATTCACCCCTCCACTTT.

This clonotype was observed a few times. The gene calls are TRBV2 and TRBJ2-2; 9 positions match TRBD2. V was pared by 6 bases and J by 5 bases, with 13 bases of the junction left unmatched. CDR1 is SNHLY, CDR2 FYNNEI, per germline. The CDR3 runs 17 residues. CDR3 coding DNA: TGTGCCAGCAGCCTGGAGGTAGCGGGAGTGGGGACCGGGGAGCTGTTTTTT. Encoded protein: CASSLEVAGVGTGELFF.

Here the CDR3 reads CASSRMSTNGEQFF. CDR3 bases: TGTGCCAGCAGCCGAATGTCGACCAACGGTGAGCAGTTCTTC. The chain carries TRBV9 and TRBJ2-1; no definite D call. Trimming took off 4 bases at V and 9 bases at J, with 17 bases between the two ends. Germline V gene sequence: CDR1 SGDLS, CDR2 YYNGEE. This CDR3 comprises 14 residues.

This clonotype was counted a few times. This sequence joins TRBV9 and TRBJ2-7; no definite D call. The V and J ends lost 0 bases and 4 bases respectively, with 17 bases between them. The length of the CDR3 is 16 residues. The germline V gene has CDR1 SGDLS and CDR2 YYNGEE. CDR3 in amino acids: CASSVGPVEAFYEQYF. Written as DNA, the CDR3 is TGTGCCAGCAGCGTAGGCCCGGTAGAAGCCTTTTACGAGCAGTACTTC.

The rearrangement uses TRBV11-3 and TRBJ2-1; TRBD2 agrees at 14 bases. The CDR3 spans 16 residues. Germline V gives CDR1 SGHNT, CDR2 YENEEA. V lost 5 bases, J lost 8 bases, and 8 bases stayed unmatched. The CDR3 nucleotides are TGTGCCAGCAGCCTTCCGGGACTAGCGGGGGATCATGAGCAGTTCTTC. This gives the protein CASSLPGLAGDHEQFF.

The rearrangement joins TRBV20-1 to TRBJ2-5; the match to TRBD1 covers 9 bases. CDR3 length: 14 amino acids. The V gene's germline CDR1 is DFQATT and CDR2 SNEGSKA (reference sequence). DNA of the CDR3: TGCAGCGCACCGGGGACAGGGAGTGGCGAGACCCAGTACTTC. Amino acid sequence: CSAPGTGSGETQYF.

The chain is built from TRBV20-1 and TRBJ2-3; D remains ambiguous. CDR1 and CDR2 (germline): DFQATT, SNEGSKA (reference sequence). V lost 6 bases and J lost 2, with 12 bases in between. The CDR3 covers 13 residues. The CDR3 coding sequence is TGCAGTGCCCCCTTCATCCCCACAGATACGCAGTATTTT. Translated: CSAPFIPTDTQYF.

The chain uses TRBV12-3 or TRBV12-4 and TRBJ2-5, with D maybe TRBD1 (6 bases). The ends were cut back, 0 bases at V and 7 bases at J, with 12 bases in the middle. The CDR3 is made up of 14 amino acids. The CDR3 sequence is CASSLAGAARTQYF. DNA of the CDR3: TGTGCCAGCAGTTTAGCGGGGGCCGCAAGGACCCAGTACTTC.

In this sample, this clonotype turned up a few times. The CDR3, as DNA: TGTGCCAGTAGTATATTTGGAGTCCATTCGGATGGCTACACCTTC. As protein: CASSIFGVHSDGYTF. V usage is TRBV19 and J usage is TRBJ1-2; D call uncertain. Germline values: CDR1 LNHDA, CDR2 SQIVND (reference sequence). Trimming removed 2 bases at V and 6 bases at J, with 16 bases between. The CDR3 runs 15 residues.

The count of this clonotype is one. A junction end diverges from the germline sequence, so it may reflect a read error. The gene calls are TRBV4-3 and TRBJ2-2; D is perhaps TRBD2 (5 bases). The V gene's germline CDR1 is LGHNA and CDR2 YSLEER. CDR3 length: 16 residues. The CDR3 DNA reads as TGCGCCAGCAGCCAATTGACCGTTATGAACACCGGGAAGCTGTTTTTT. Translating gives CASSQLTVMNTGKLFF.

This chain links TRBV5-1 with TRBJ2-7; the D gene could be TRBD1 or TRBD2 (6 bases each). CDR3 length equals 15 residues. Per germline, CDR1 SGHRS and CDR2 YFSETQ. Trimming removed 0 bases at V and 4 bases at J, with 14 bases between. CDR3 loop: CASSLGPGEVYEQYF. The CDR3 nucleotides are TGCGCCAGCAGCTTGGGGCCAGGGGAGGTATACGAGCAGTACTTC.

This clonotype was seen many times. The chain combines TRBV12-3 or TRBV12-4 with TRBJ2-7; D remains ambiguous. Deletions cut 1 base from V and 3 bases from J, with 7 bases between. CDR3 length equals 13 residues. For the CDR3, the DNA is TGTGCCAGCAGTTTAGGGCAACTCTACGAGCAGTACTTC. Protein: CASSLGQLYEQYF.

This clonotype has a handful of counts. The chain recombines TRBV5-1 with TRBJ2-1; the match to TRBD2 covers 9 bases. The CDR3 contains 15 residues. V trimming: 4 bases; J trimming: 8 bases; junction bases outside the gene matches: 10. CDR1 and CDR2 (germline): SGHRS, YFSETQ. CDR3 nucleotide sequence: TGCGCCAGCAGCACACTAGCGGGCGATTTTGATGAGCAGTTCTTC. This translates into CASSTLAGDFDEQFF.

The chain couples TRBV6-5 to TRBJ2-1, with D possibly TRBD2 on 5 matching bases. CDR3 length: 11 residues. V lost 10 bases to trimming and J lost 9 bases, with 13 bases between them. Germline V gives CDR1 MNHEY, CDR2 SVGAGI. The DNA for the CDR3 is TGTGCCACCGGGGTTATCGGTGAGCAGTTCTTC. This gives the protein CATGVIGEQFF.

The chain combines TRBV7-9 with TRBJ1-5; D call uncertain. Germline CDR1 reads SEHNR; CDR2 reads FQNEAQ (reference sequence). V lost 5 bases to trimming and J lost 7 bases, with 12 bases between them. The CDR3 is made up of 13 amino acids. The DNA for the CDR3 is TGTGCCAGCAGCCCTCCTTTCGGGCAGCCCCAGCATTTT. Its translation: CASSPPFGQPQHF.

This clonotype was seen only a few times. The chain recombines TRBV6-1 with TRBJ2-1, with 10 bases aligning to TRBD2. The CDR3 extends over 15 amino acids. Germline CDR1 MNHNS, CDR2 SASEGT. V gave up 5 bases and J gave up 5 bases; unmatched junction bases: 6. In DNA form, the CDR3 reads TGTGCCAGCAGTCGCACTAGCGGGACAAACAATGAGCAGTTCTTC. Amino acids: CASSRTSGTNNEQFF.

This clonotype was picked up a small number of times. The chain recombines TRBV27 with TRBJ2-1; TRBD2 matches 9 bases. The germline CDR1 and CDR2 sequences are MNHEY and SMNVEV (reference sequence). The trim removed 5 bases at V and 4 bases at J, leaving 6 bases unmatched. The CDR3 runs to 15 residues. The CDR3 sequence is CASSIGLAYYNEQFF. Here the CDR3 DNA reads TGTGCCAGCAGTATAGGACTAGCGTATTACAATGAGCAGTTCTTC.

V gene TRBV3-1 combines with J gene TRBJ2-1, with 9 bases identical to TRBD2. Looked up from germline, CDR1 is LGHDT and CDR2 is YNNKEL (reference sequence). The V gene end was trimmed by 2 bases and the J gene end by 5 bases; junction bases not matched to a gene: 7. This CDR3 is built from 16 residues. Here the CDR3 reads CASSQQGLARDNEQFF. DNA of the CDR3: TGTGCCAGCAGCCAACAAGGACTAGCGCGGGACAATGAGCAGTTCTTC.

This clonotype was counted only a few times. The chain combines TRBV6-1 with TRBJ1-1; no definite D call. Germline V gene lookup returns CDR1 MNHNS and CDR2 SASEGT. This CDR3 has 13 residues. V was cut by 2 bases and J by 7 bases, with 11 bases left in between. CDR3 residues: CASSELVPFEAFF. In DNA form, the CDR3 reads TGTGCCAGCAGTGAATTAGTGCCATTTGAAGCTTTCTTT.

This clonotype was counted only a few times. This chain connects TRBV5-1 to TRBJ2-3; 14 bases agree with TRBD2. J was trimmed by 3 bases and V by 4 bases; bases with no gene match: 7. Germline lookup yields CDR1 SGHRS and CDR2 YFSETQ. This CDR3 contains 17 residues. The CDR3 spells CASSGGTSGSWTDTQYF. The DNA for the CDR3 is TGCGCCAGCAGCGGGGGGACTAGCGGGAGTTGGACAGATACGCAGTATTTT.

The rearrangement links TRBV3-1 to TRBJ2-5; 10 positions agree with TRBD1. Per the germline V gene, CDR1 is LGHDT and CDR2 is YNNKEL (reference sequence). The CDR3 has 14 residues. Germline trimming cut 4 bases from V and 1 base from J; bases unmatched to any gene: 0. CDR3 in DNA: TGTGCCAGCAGCCGGACAGGGGGCCAAGAGACCCAGTACTTC. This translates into CASSRTGGQETQYF.

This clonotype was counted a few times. The CDR3: CATSRGKWGESYNEQFF. CDR3 nucleotide sequence: TGTGCCACCAGCAGAGGAAAGTGGGGGGAGAGCTACAATGAGCAGTTCTTC. The chain combines TRBV15 with TRBJ2-1; D is perhaps TRBD2 (6 bases). The CDR3 totals 17 residues. The germline V and J ends were trimmed by 1 base and 3 bases, with 16 bases remaining between them. The germline CDR1 and CDR2 sequences are LNHNV and YYDKDF (reference sequence).